The rows below give T cell receptor beta chains drawn from one sample of a study of response to subunit inactivated influenza vaccine. From the RT-PCR reads, TCRdb called clonotypes with MiXCR, one entry per CDR3 protein. The repertoire consists of just under 550,000 distinct CDR3 sequences, with roughly a quarter occurring once and the leading ten covering around 2.8%. This sample was also put to use in a study of T cells expressing NK-cell markers.

This specimen was CD4+ T cells sorted from PBMCs, taken 12 days after vaccination. The receptors originated from a man over 45 who received an inactivated influenza vaccine. Each CDR3 is given with its conserved first and last residue. D genes are given only for firm matches. Size tells how often a clone was seen (once, few, many) or the class of an expanded clone, and some rows leave it out.

j_gene,d_gene,abundance,v_gene,len,CDR3nt,CDR3aa
TRBJ1-2,NA,few,TRBV12-3/TRBV12-4,14,TGTGCCAGCAGTTTAACGGGACAAGGCTATGGCTACACCTTC,CASSLTGQGYGYTF
TRBJ1-1,NA,few,TRBV10-3,14,TGTGCCATCAGTGCAGGGACTTTGAACACTGAAGCTTTCTTT,CAISAGTLNTEAFF
TRBJ2-1,NA,many,TRBV5-6,17,TGTGCCAGCAGCTCCCTTGGGGTTCAATTACCAGACAATGAGCAGTTCTTC,CASSSLGVQLPDNEQFF
TRBJ2-7,NA,NA,TRBV12-3/TRBV12-4,13,TGTGCCAGCAGTTTAAGCGACATCCACGAGCAGTACTTC,CASSLSDIHEQYF
TRBJ2-7,TRBD2,NA,TRBV28,12,TGTGCCAGCAGCTCGCGGGAGTTCGAGCAGTACTTC,CASSSREFEQYF
TRBJ2-3,TRBD2,NA,TRBV20-1,16,TGCAGTGCTAGAGGTCCCCCTAGCGGGGTCGCAGATACGCAGTATTTT,CSARGPPSGVADTQYF
TRBJ2-3,NA,few,TRBV5-1,19,TGCGCCAGCAGCTTGGGGCGTGGAGGCCAGTGGACTAGCACAGATACGCAGTATTTT,CASSLGRGGQWTSTDTQYF
TRBJ2-5,TRBD2,NA,TRBV10-3,15,TGTGCCATCAGGCCGGGACTAGCGGGACGGGAGACCCAGTACTTC,CAIRPGLAGRETQYF
TRBJ1-1,NA,few,TRBV15,17,TGTGCCACCAGCAGAGATCTGGGCCGGGCTTGGAACACTGAAGCTTTCTTT,CATSRDLGRAWNTEAFF
TRBJ2-1,TRBD1,NA,TRBV24-1,15,TGTGCCACCAGTGACATAAACAGGGGGAATAATGAGCAGTTCTTC,CATSDINRGNNEQFF
TRBJ2-1,TRBD1,NA,TRBV4-1,15,TGCGTCAGCAGCCAAGGGGACAGGGACCACAATGAGCAGTTCTTC,CVSSQGDRDHNEQFF
TRBJ2-5,NA,NA,TRBV29-1,13,TGCAGCGTTGAAGGTTTTGGCGGCGAGACCCAGTACTTC,CSVEGFGGETQYF
TRBJ2-7,TRBD2,NA,TRBV20-1,15,TGCAGTGCTAGAGATTCGCGGGAGAGACCCTGGGAGCAGTACTTC,CSARDSRERPWEQYF
TRBJ2-2,NA,NA,TRBV4-1,15,TGCGCCAGCAGCCAAGAAAACGGGGCGGTCGGGGAGCTGTTTTTT,CASSQENGAVGELFF
TRBJ2-1,NA,few,TRBV28,15,TGTGCCAGCACCTTGACGGCGGGATCCTACAATGAGCAGTTCTTC,CASTLTAGSYNEQFF
TRBJ2-1,TRBD2,NA,TRBV6-5,16,TGTGCCAGCAGTTACCCACTCGCGGGGGAGAGTAATGAGCAGTTCTTC,CASSYPLAGESNEQFF